These 12 T cell receptor beta chains originate from one sample sequenced in a study of T cells after yellow fever vaccination (dated by TCRdb to about 2019). Library method: 5' RACE. Sequencing instrument: Illumina NovaSeq 6000. TCRdb reprocessed the public reads (quality trimming at Q25 with fastp, clone calling with MiXCR) and kept in-frame beta chains. Under each unique CDR3 protein, matching rows form one entry showing the most common genes and DNA. The sample yields just over 300,000 distinct CDR3 sequences; around 3.6% were counted once. About a quarter of the sample rests with the top ten. Interpreted using the paper, the treatment or condition label stands for: live attenuated yellow fever vaccine strain. Here the sequenced sample was PBMCs, taken on the day of the yellow fever booster vaccination. The receptors come from a man in his late teens or twenties who received the YFV17D yellow fever vaccine.

The CDR3 DNA reads TGTGCCAGCAGTTTCCTACCCCCGGGACTAGCGGGGGGCACTTACAATGAGCAGTTCTTC. Protein sequence: CASSFLPPGLAGGTYNEQFF. The chain joins TRBV6-2 or TRBV6-3 to TRBJ2-1; 15 bases are a match to TRBD2. V was pared by 4 bases and J by 4 bases, with 14 bases of the junction left unmatched. Looked up from germline, CDR1 is MNHEY and CDR2 is SVGEGT. CDR3 length: 20 amino acids.

This clonotype was picked up many times. The V call is TRBV5-1, the J call TRBJ1-2; 7 positions match TRBD1. The trim removed 2 bases at V and 2 bases at J, leaving 3 bases unmatched. This CDR3 contains 14 residues. Germline CDR1 and CDR2: SGHRS and YFSETQ. The CDR3 DNA reads TGCGCCAGCAGCTTCCGGGACAGCAACTATGGCTACACCTTC. Its protein product is CASSFRDSNYGYTF.

This clonotype came up a few times. The chain couples TRBV20-1 to TRBJ1-2; TRBD1 matches at 7 bases. Germline V gene data show CDR1 as DFQATT and CDR2 as SNEGSKA (reference sequence). This CDR3 spans 12 amino acids. The ends lost 6 bases at V and 8 bases at J; junction bases unmatched: 9. CDR3 nucleotide sequence: TGCAGTGCAGGGGGACAGATAAACGGCTACACCTTC. This translates into CSAGGQINGYTF.

This rearrangement joins TRBV20-1 to TRBJ2-5; tentatively, D is TRBD1 (6 bases). Trimming took off 4 bases at V and 5 bases at J, with 17 bases between the two ends. This CDR3 is built from 14 residues. In germline, CDR1 is DFQATT, CDR2 SNEGSKA (reference sequence). This chain's CDR3 is CSAILQTGWETQYF. The CDR3 DNA is TGCAGTGCTATCCTCCAAACAGGGTGGGAGACCCAGTACTTC.

This clonotype was seen ten or more times. V and J are TRBV7-2 and TRBJ2-4, with D unresolved. Trimming stripped 4 bases from V and 7 bases from J, with 11 bases between. This CDR3 spans 13 amino acids. Germline values: CDR1 SGHTA, CDR2 FQGNSA. CDR3: CASSSRVANIQYF. As DNA, the CDR3 is TGTGCCAGCAGCTCAAGGGTCGCGAACATTCAGTACTTC.

V usage is TRBV6-1 and J usage is TRBJ1-5, with D perhaps matching TRBD1 (5 bases). The V gene lost 5 bases and the J gene lost 5 bases, with 13 bases spanning the gap. Germline V gives CDR1 MNHNS, CDR2 SASEGT. CDR3 length: 14 amino acids. The CDR3 spells CASSYPGGDQPQHF. CDR3 DNA: TGTGCCAGCAGTTACCCGGGGGGAGATCAGCCCCAGCATTTT.

The rearrangement joins TRBV9 to TRBJ2-2, with 12 bases that match TRBD2. Looked up from germline, CDR1 is SGDLS and CDR2 is YYNGEE. The length of the CDR3 is 19 residues. Trimming took 6 bases from V and 2 from J; bases not matched to a gene: 14. The CDR3 DNA follows: TGTGCCAGCACCCCTATCATTGGACTAGCGGGGAACAACACCGGGGAGCTGTTTTTT. The encoded protein is CASTPIIGLAGNNTGELFF.

The chain links TRBV5-1 to TRBJ2-2; tentatively, D is TRBD1 (5 bases). Looked up from germline, CDR1 is SGHRS and CDR2 is YFSETQ. Trimming took off 1 base at V and 4 bases at J, with 8 bases between the two ends. This CDR3 has 14 residues. The chain's CDR3 is CASSLRQPTGELFF. The CDR3, as DNA: TGCGCCAGCAGCTTGAGACAGCCCACCGGGGAGCTGTTTTTT.

This clonotype occurred many times. The chain links TRBV11-2 to TRBJ1-5, with D possibly TRBD1 on 6 matching bases. Germline assignment: CDR1 SGHAT and CDR2 FQNNGV. Trimming took 0 bases from V and 7 from J, leaving 10 bases between them. The CDR3 sequence is 14 residues long. The CDR3 is CASSLDGTNQPQHF. Written as DNA, the CDR3 is TGTGCCAGCAGCTTAGATGGGACAAACCAGCCCCAGCATTTT.

This clonotype was counted many times. The genes are TRBV7-3 and TRBJ2-2; TRBD2 matches 12 bases. The CDR3 is 17 residues long. The J segment lost 6 bases and the V segment lost 5 bases, leaving 10 bases of the junction unmatched. CDR1 and CDR2 (germline): SGHTA, FQGTGA. The CDR3 DNA is TGTGCCAGCAGCCCCGGACTAGCGGGGTACGCTGCCGGGGAGCTGTTTTTT. This sequence encodes CASSPGLAGYAAGELFF.

The sample holds many counts of this clonotype. The V call is TRBV7-2, the J call TRBJ1-1; D might be TRBD1 (5 bases). The germline CDR1 and CDR2 sequences are SGHTA and FQGNSA. Deletions cut 1 base from V and 6 bases from J, with 15 bases between. The CDR3 sequence is 15 residues long. In DNA, the CDR3 is TGTGCCAGCAGCTTAGATCCAGGGATAGGCTCTGAAGCTTTCTTT. Its protein product is CASSLDPGIGSEAFF.

The V gene is TRBV2, the J gene TRBJ2-7, with 8 positions matching TRBD1. CDR3 length equals 14 residues. V was clipped by 10 bases and J by 6 bases; unmatched bases: 14. Per the germline V gene, CDR1 is SNHLY and CDR2 is FYNNEI. The CDR3, as DNA: TGTGCCACCCAACTCCGTAGGACAGGGCTCGAGCAGTACTTC. Residues: CATQLRRTGLEQYF.